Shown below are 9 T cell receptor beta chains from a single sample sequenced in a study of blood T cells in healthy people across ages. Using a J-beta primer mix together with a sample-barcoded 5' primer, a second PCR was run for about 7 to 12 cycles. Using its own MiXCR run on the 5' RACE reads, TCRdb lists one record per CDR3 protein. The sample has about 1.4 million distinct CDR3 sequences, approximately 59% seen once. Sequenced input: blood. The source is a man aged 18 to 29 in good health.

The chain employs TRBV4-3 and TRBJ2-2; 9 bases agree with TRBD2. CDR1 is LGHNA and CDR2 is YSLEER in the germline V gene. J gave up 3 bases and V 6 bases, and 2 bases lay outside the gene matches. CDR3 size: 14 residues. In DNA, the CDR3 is TGCGCCAGCAGAATAGCGGGGGACACCGGGGAGCTGTTTTTT. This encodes CASRIAGDTGELFF.

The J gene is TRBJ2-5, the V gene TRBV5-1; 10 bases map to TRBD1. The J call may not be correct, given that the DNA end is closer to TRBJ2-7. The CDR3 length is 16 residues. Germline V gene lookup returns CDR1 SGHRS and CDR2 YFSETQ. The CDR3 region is CASSLTATGGYNEQYF. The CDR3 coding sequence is TGCGCCAGCAGCCTGACCGCGACAGGGGGCTACAACGAGCAGTACTTC.

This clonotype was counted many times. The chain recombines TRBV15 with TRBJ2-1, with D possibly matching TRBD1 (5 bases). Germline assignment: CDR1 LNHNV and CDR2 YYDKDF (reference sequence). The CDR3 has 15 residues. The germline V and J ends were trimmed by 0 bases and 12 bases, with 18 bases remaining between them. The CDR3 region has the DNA TGTGCCACCAGCAGAGATGTATCCTGGCACACAGGGCAGTTCTTC. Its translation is CATSRDVSWHTGQFF.

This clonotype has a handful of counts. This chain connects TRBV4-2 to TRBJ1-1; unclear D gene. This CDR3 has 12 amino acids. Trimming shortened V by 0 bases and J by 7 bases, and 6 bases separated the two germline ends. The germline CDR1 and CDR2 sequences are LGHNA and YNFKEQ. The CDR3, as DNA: TGTGCCAGCAGCCAAGATTCCATTGAAGCTTTCTTT. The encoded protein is CASSQDSIEAFF.

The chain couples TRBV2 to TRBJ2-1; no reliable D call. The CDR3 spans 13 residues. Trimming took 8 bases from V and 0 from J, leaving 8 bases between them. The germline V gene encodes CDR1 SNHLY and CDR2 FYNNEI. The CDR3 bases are TGTGCCAGCTATCAAGACTCCTACAATGAGCAGTTCTTC. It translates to CASYQDSYNEQFF. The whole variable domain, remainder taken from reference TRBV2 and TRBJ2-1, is EPEVTQTPSHQVTQMGQEVILRCVPISNHLYFYWYRQILGQKVEFLVSFYNNEISEKSEIFDDQFSVERPDGSNFTLKIRSTKLEDSAMYFCASYQDSYNEQFFGPGTRLTVL.

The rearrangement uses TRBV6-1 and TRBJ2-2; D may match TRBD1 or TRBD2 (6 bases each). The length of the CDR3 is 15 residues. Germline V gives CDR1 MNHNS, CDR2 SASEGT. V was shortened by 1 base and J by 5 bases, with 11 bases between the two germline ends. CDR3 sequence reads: CASSEEQGGTGELFF. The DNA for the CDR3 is TGTGCCAGCAGTGAAGAACAGGGAGGAACCGGGGAGCTGTTTTTT.

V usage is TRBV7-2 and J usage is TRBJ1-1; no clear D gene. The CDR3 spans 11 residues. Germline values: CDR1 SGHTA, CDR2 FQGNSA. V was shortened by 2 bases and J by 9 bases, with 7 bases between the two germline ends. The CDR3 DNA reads TGTGCCAGCAGCTTATGGCAGAAAGCTTTCTTT. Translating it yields CASSLWQKAFF.

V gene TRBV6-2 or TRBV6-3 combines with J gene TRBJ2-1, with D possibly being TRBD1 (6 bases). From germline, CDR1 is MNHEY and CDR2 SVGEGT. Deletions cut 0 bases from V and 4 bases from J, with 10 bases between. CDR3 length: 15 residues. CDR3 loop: CASSYSAGVYNEQFF. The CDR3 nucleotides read TGTGCCAGCAGTTACTCGGCAGGGGTTTACAATGAGCAGTTCTTC.

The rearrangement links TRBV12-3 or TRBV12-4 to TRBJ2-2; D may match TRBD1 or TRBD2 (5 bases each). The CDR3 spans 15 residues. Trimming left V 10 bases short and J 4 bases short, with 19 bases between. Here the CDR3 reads CATIGAEVGTGELFF. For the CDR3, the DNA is TGTGCCACTATAGGGGCGGAGGTTGGCACCGGGGAGCTGTTTTTT.